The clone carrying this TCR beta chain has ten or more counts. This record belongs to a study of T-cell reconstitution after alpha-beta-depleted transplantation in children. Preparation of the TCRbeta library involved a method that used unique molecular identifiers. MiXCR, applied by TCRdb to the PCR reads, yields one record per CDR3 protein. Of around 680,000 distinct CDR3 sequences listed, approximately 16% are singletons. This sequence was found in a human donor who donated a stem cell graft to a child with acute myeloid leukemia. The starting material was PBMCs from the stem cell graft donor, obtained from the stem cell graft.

The CDR3 bases are TGCAGTGCTAGGTCCGGAGGGGATGGCTACACCTTC. This translates into CSARSGGDGYTF. The genes are TRBV20-1 and TRBJ1-2; D possibly corresponds to TRBD1 (5 bases). Germline values: CDR1 DFQATT, CDR2 SNEGSKA (reference sequence). Between the trimmed V and J ends, which lost 3 bases and 6 bases, there was a span of 11 bases. The CDR3 extends over 12 amino acids.